What follows is one T cell receptor beta chain and its context. Antigen specificity is unknown. This entry is derived from a study of shared clonotypes between healthy human individuals. Study-wide background: For every donor, three CD4 naive, three CD4 memory, two CD8 naive and one CD8 memory plates were used.

Generated by immunoSEQ multiplex PCR, the TCRdb table keeps only in-frame clones and is missing some. The sample comprises about 2.4 million clones, roughly 93% of which are singletons, and more than 0.35% rests with the top ten. CDR3 length: 14 amino acids. Trimming at V came to 6 bases and at J to 4 bases, leaving 6 bases not matched to a gene. Germline CDR1 reads MGHDK; CDR2 reads SYGVNS. Whole-study results and caveats: Naive subsets usually exceeded memory subsets in estimated richness. The study drew on few donors, limiting represented genetic and exposure-history diversity.

The origin of this receptor is a man between 18 and 29 years old in good health. Some clones in this sample may be carry-over from other donors' samples. Sequenced material: naive CD4+ T cells from PBMCs. The sample's subset: CD45RA+ positively selected. The rearrangement links TRBV25-1 to TRBJ2-7; 10 bases line up with TRBD1. CDR3 sequence: CASRTTGQGYEQYF. CDR3 nucleotide sequence: TGTGCCAGCAGGACCACGGGACAGGGGTACGAGCAGTACTTC.